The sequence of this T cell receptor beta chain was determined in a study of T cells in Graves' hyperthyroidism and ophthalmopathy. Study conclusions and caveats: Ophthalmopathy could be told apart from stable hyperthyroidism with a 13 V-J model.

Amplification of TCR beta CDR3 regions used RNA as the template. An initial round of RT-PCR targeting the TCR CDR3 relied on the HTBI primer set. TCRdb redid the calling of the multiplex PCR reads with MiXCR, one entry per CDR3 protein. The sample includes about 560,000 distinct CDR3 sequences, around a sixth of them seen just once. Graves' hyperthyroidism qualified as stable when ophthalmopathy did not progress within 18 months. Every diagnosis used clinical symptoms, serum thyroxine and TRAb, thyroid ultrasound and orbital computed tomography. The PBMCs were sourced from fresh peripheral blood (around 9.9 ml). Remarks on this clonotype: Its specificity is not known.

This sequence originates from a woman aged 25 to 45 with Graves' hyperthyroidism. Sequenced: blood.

The CDR3 DNA is TGTGCCAGCAGCTCTCCCACCGGGACAGGGTATGGCAGTGAGCAGTTCTTC. This translates into CASSSPTGTGYGSEQFF. This chain joins TRBV28 and TRBJ2-1, with 9 bases matching TRBD1. Germline V gene lookup returns CDR1 MDHEN and CDR2 SYDVKM. V was clipped by 6 bases and J by 9 bases; unmatched bases: 18. The CDR3 contains 17 residues.